Listed below are T cell receptor beta chains from one sample, sequenced in a study of blood T cell repertoires in COVID-19. Clones were read by immunoSEQ multiplex PCR, and TCRdb kept only the in-frame ones, dropping some. The sample consists of about 170,000 clones, around 85% of them appearing once. Sequenced: peripheral blood. These receptors all stem from a woman in her sixties or seventies with COVID-19, enrolled during active disease. Each CDR3 is given with its conserved first and last residue. Each record gives: CDR3 DNA, CDR3 protein, V gene, J gene, D gene, clone size. A D gene is named only where the DNA matches it firmly. Not every row has a clone size; where given, it reads once, few, many or a size class.

TGTGCCAGCAGCGCCCCCGGGACAGGGGGCCGCAATCAGCCCCAGCATTTT	CASSAPGTGGRNQPQHF	TRBV11-2	TRBJ1-5	TRBD1	-
TGTGCCAGCACCCGAGGTGGGGGGGGCTCTGGAAACACCATATATTTT	CASTRGGGGSGNTIYF	TRBV5-6	TRBJ1-3	-	-
TGTGCCAGCAGTACCTTGGGCAGGAATGAGCAGTTCTTC	CASSTLGRNEQFF	TRBV27	TRBJ2-1	-	once
TGTGCCTGGAGTAGGCGGGGAGGAGAAAAACTGTTTTTT	CAWSRRGGEKLFF	TRBV30	TRBJ1-4	-	few
TGTGCCAGCAGTCCCGGACTAGCGGCGACGTTTCAGTTCTTC	CASSPGLAATFQFF	TRBV28	TRBJ2-1	TRBD2	once
TGTGCCAGCAGCTCGACAGGGGGCCGAAACACCATATATTTT	CASSSTGGRNTIYF	TRBV5-5	TRBJ1-3	TRBD1	-
TGTGCCAGCACTCCCGACAGTACCCACTATGGCTACACCTTC	CASTPDSTHYGYTF	TRBV6-6	TRBJ1-2	-	-
TGTGCTAGCAGCTTACACCCGGGTGGGAGGGTTCAAGAGACCCAGTACTTC	CASSLHPGGRVQETQYF	TRBV7-7	TRBJ2-5	TRBD2	-
TGCGCCAGCAGCCAAGGATCTCCAGGGGGCGCGGATGGCTACACCTTC	CASSQGSPGGADGYTF	TRBV4-1	TRBJ1-2	TRBD1	few
TGTGCCAGCGGACTAATGCAGGGCACTGAAGCTTTCTTT	CASGLMQGTEAFF	TRBV13	TRBJ1-1	-	-
TGTGCCTGGACGTCCTCTGGAAACACCATATATTTT	CAWTSSGNTIYF	TRBV30	TRBJ1-3	-	-
TGTGCCAGCAGTGAAGAGGGGCTTTCCCTCTACGAGCAGTACTTC	CASSEEGLSLYEQYF	TRBV6-1	TRBJ2-7	-	-
TGTGCCAGCAGCCGTAGTGGTCTAAACACTGAAGCTTTCTTT	CASSRSGLNTEAFF	TRBV6-2/TRBV6-3	TRBJ1-1	-	-
TGTGCCAGCAGGATTCTAGCGGGAGGCTACGAGCAGTACTTC	CASRILAGGYEQYF	TRBV5-8	TRBJ2-7	TRBD2	-
TGTGCCAGCAGCAACAGGCAACTAGCCAAAAACATTCAGTACTTC	CASSNRQLAKNIQYF	TRBV6-5	TRBJ2-4	-	-
TGTGCCTGGAGTGGGTGGGAGACGGTGAACACTGAAGCTTTCTTT	CAWSGWETVNTEAFF	TRBV30	TRBJ1-1	-	-
TGTGCCAGCACCCCTCGAGGAGCTCCTCGGGGCACCATATATTTT	CASTPRGAPRGTIYF	TRBV2	TRBJ1-3	-	-
TGTGCCAGCAGCCAAGGGACAGGGCACGAGCAGTACTTC	CASSQGTGHEQYF	TRBV3-1/TRBV3-2	TRBJ2-7	TRBD1	few
TGTGCCATTAGCCCCTCCCCAGGGGCCGAGACCCAGTACTTC	CAISPSPGAETQYF	TRBV19	TRBJ2-5	-	-
TGTGCCAGCAGTTCCCATTTCATGGAAGCTTTCTTT	CASSSHFMEAFF	TRBV6-2/TRBV6-3	TRBJ1-1	-	-
TGTGCCAGCAGCGTAGGAAAAACTTGGACTAACACCGGGGAGCTGTTTTTT	CASSVGKTWTNTGELFF	TRBV9	TRBJ2-2	-	-
TGTGCCAGCAGCCGGGACAGGGCCTACGAGCAGTACTTC	CASSRDRAYEQYF	TRBV12-3/TRBV12-4	TRBJ2-7	TRBD1	-
TGTGCCAGCAGCTTCGGGACAGGGGGCTACGAGCAGTACTTC	CASSFGTGGYEQYF	TRBV7-2	TRBJ2-7	TRBD1	few
TGTGCCACCAGTGAATCCGGGACACACACGATTAACTATGGCTACACCTTC	CATSESGTHTINYGYTF	TRBV24-1	TRBJ1-2	-	-
TGTGCCAGCAGCGGCGGGAGGAGCTCCTACGAGCAGTACTTC	CASSGGRSSYEQYF	TRBV3-1/TRBV3-2	TRBJ2-7	TRBD2	-
TGTGCCAGCAGTTCGACAGCCATCCCCTCTGGGGCCAACGTCCTGACTTTC	CASSSTAIPSGANVLTF	TRBV13	TRBJ2-6	-	-
TGTGCCAGCCGGTCCTTGGAGACCCAGTACTTC	CASRSLETQYF	TRBV27	TRBJ2-5	-	-
TGTGCCATCAAGCGACAGGGGGCGGAGACTGAAGCTTTCTTT	CAIKRQGAETEAFF	TRBV10-3	TRBJ1-1	TRBD1	-
TGTGCCAGCTCACCACGAGTCGGGACAGGGGACACTGAAGCTTTCTTT	CASSPRVGTGDTEAFF	TRBV18	TRBJ1-1	TRBD1	-
TGTGCCAGCAGCTTAGCGCGGGGGGGTGAGCAGTACTTC	CASSLARGGEQYF	TRBV7-9	TRBJ2-7	TRBD2	-